The 2 T cell receptor beta chains reported below all come from one sample, sequenced in a study of blood T cell repertoires in COVID-19. TCRdb's copy holds only in-frame clones and misses some; the assay was immunoSEQ multiplex PCR. The sample holds some 350,000 clones, 87% seen once. Sequencing was performed on peripheral blood. The source is a woman aged 45-59 years with COVID-19, enrolled during active disease.

The chain carries TRBV29-1 and TRBJ2-2; perhaps TRBD2 as D (5 bases). Between the trimmed V and J ends, which lost 6 bases and 7 bases, there was a span of 12 bases. This CDR3 comprises 12 residues. Germline V gives CDR1 SQVTM, CDR2 ANQGSEA. The CDR3 sequence: CSVRRGVGELFF. The CDR3 region has the DNA TGCAGCGTCCGTCGGGGAGTCGGGGAGCTGTTTTTT.

J is TRBJ2-7 and V is TRBV7-9; 9 bases fit TRBD2. The V segment lost 4 bases and the J segment 3 bases; nucleotides outside the gene matches: 19. The CDR3 sequence is 19 residues long. Germline lookup yields CDR1 SEHNR and CDR2 FQNEAQ (reference sequence). The CDR3 sequence: CASSSSRLAETKYHYEQYF. DNA of the CDR3: TGTGCCAGCAGCTCCAGCCGACTAGCGGAAACTAAGTACCACTACGAGCAGTACTTC.